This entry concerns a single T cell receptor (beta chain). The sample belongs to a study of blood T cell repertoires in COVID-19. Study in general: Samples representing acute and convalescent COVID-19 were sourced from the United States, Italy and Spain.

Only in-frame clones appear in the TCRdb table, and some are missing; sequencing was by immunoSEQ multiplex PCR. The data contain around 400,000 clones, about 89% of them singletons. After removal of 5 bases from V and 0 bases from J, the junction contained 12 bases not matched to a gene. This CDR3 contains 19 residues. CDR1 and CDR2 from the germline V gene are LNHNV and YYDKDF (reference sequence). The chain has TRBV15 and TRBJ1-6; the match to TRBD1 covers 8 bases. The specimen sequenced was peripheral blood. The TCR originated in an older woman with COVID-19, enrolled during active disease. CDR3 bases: TGTGCCACCAGCCCCCGAGGGGACAGGCTAAGCTCCTATAATTCACCCCTCCACTTT. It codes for CATSPRGDRLSSYNSPLHF.